The text below deals with one TCR beta chain. Antigen specificity is unknown. CDR1 and CDR2 (germline): SQVTM, ANQGSEA. The V end lost 3 bases, the J end lost 1 base, and 3 bases lay between the germline ends. The CDR3 covers 11 residues. The sample originates from a study of OX40 agonist ivuxolimab in advanced cancers. Study results and caveats: Relative to CD4+ cells, CD8+ T cells on average had more expanded clones.

Blood was sampled at baseline, cycle 4 day 1, and cycle 7 day 1. Repertoires were generated with immunoSEQ multiplex PCR, while TCRdb's copy carries only in-frame clones and drops some. The data show about 53,000 clones, nearly 80% seen once. The material was CD4+ or CD8+ T cells sorted from blood, obtained in a trial of the OX40 agonist ivuxolimab. This TCR came from an adult with an advanced solid tumor such as melanoma, head and neck, liver or kidney cancer. V is TRBV29-1 and J is TRBJ1-1; no clear D gene. The CDR3 coding sequence is TGCAGCGTTGACGGGAACACTGAAGCTTTCTTT. This sequence encodes CSVDGNTEAFF.